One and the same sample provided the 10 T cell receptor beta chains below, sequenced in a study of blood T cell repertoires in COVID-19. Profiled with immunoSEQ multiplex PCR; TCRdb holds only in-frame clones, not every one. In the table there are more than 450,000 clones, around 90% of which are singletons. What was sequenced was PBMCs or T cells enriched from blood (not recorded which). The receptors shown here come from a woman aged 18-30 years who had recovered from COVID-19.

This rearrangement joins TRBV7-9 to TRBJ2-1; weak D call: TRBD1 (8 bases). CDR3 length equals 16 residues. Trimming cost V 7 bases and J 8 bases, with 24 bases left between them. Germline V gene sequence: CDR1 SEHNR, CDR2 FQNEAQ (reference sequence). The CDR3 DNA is TGTGCCAGCAACTCGGGTGTTATACAGGGGGGGCATGAGCAGTTCTTC. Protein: CASNSGVIQGGHEQFF.

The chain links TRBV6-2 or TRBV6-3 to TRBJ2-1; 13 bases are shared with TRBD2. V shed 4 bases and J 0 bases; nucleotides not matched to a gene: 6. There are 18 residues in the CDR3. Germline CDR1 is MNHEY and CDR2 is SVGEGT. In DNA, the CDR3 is TGTGCCAGCAGTTCGACTAGCGGGGGGTCCAGCTCCTACAATGAGCAGTTCTTC. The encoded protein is CASSSTSGGSSSYNEQFF.

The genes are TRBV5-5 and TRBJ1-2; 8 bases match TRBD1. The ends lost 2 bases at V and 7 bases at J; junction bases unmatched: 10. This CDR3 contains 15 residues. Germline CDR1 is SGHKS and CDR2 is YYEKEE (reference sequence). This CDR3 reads CASSLLTLTGVGYTF. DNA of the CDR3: TGTGCCAGCAGCTTACTAACCTTGACAGGGGTTGGCTACACCTTC.

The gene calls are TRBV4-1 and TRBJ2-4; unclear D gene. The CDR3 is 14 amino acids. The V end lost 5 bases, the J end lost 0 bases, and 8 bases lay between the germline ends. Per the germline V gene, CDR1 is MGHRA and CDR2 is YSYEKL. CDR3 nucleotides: TGCGCCAGCAGCAGCTTACTAGCCAAAAACATTCAGTACTTC. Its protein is CASSSLLAKNIQYF.

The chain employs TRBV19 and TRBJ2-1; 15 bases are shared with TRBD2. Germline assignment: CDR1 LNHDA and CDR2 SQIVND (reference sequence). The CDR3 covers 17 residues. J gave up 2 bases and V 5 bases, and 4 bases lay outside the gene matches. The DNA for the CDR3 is TGTGCCAGTAGTCCGAGGACTAGCGGGGGGGCCTACAATGAGCAGTTCTTC. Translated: CASSPRTSGGAYNEQFF.

CDR3 sequence reads: CATSPPAGRGQTDTQYF. The CDR3 DNA sequence: TGTGCCACCAGCCCTCCGGCGGGGCGGGGGCAAACAGATACGCAGTATTTT. The genes are TRBV24-1 and TRBJ2-3, with a possible D match to TRBD2 (7 bases). V was pared by 7 bases and J by 3 bases, with 22 bases between. This CDR3 is 17 amino acids long. CDR1 is KGHDR, CDR2 SFDVKD, per germline.

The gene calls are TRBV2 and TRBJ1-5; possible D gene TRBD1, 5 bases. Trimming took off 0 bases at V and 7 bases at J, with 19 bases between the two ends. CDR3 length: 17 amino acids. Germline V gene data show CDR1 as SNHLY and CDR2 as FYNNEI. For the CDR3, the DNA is TGTGCCAGCAGTGAAGCGCTTAGGGCAGGGTCCGACCAGCCCCAGCATTTT. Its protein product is CASSEALRAGSDQPQHF.

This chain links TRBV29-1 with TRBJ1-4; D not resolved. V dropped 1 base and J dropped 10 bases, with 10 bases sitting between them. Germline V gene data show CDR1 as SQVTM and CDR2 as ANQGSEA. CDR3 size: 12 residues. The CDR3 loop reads CSVEVPGGKLFF. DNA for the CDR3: TGCAGCGTTGAAGTCCCGGGAGGAAAACTGTTTTTT.

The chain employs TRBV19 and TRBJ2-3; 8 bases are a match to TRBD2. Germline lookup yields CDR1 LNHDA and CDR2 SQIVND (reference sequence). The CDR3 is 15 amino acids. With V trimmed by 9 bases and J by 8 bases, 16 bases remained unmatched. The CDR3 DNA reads TGTGCCAGCCGGTTAGCGGGGACTTCCGGGGGTACGCAGTATTTT. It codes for CASRLAGTSGGTQYF.

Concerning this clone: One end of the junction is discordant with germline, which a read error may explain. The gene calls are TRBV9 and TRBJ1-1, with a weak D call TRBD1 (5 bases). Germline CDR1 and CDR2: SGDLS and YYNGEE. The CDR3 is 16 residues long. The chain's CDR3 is CASSVAEQAPGTEAFF. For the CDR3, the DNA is TGTGCCAGCAGCGTAGCTGAGCAGGCCCCGGGGACTGAAGCCTTCTTT.